Listed here are 10 T cell receptor beta chains from one sample, sequenced in a study of T cells in Graves' hyperthyroidism and ophthalmopathy. RNA transcripts were the template for amplifying TCR beta CDR3 regions. RT-PCR in the first round (using the HTBI primer set) targeted the TCR CDR3. Each CDR3 protein is one row after TCRdb ran MiXCR on the multiplex PCR reads. The sample shows 600,000 to 750,000 distinct CDR3 sequences, 17% of them seen only once. The material sequenced was blood. These receptors were obtained from a man aged 50-59 years with Graves' hyperthyroidism.

The sample holds many counts of this clonotype. This chain uses TRBV29-1 with TRBJ1-2; a possible D gene is TRBD1 (5 bases). This CDR3 contains 12 residues. V was cut by 7 bases and J by 2 bases, with 11 bases left in between. Germline CDR1 and CDR2: SQVTM and ANQGSEA. The chain's CDR3 is CSGETENYGYTF. CDR3 DNA sequence: TGCAGCGGGGAGACAGAGAACTATGGCTACACCTTC.

This clonotype occurred a few times. The rearrangement joins TRBV20-1 to TRBJ2-7, with D hard to call. Germline values: CDR1 DFQATT, CDR2 SNEGSKA (reference sequence). V dropped 3 bases and J dropped 1 base, with 10 bases sitting between them. CDR3 length: 13 residues. CDR3 nucleotide sequence: TGCAGTGCTAGGCTCGTGGATTCCTACGAGCAGTACTTC. It is translated as CSARLVDSYEQYF.

This clonotype was picked up many times. V and J are TRBV19 and TRBJ1-5; D call uncertain. The CDR3 has 13 amino acids. With 4 bases removed from V and 7 bases from J, the gap between germline ends came to 11 bases. Germline V gives CDR1 LNHDA, CDR2 SQIVND (reference sequence). CDR3 sequence reads: CASSTQHGQPQHF. The CDR3 DNA reads TGTGCCAGTAGTACCCAACACGGACAGCCCCAGCATTTT.

The chain links TRBV6-1 to TRBJ1-2; no definite D call. V was pared by 2 bases and J by 3 bases, with 7 bases between. This CDR3 has 13 residues. Germline values: CDR1 MNHNS, CDR2 SASEGT. CDR3 amino acids: CASSEHGDYGYTF. The CDR3 nucleotides are TGTGCCAGCAGTGAACACGGAGACTATGGCTACACCTTC.

The chain joins TRBV28 to TRBJ1-1; tentative D call: TRBD1 (5 bases). V dropped 8 bases and J dropped 6 bases, with 28 bases sitting between them. Germline CDR1 MDHEN, CDR2 SYDVKM. The CDR3 is 17 residues long. In DNA, the CDR3 is TGTGCCAGCGGGATACAAGGGGATATGGTCACCCGCGCTGAAGCTTTCTTT. Its translation is CASGIQGDMVTRAEAFF. Drawing the rest from reference TRBV28 and TRBJ1-1, the complete variable domain is DVKVTQSSRYLVKRTGEKVFLECVQDMDHENMFWYRQDPGLGLRLIYFSYDVKMKEKGDIPEGYSVSREKKERFSLILESASTNQTSMYLCASGIQGDMVTRAEAFFGQGTRLTVV.

In its sample, this clonotype was seen many times. The V call is TRBV7-8, the J call TRBJ2-3, with TRBD2 identical over 12 bases. With 7 bases clipped from V and 4 bases from J, the junction kept 6 bases outside the gene matches. Germline V gene lookup returns CDR1 SGHVS and CDR2 FQNEAQ. The CDR3 is 15 amino acids. CDR3 bases: TGTGCCAGCACCGGACTAGCGGGAATCGCAGATACGCAGTATTTT. Encoded protein: CASTGLAGIADTQYF.

This clonotype was detected a few times. Germline is not matched at one junction end, which may reflect a read error. The V call is TRBV10-3, the J call TRBJ1-2; D uncertain. The V gene's germline CDR1 is ENHRY and CDR2 SYGVKD. This CDR3 spans 12 amino acids. The DNA for the CDR3 is TGTGCTATCAGTGCGGGAGACTATGGCTACACCTTC. Amino acids: CAISAGDYGYTF.

This clonotype was counted at least ten times. The chain joins TRBV12-3 or TRBV12-4 to TRBJ2-7; 12 nucleotides agree with TRBD2. The CDR3 extends over 20 amino acids. V dropped 7 bases and J dropped 2; count of bases not matched to a gene: 21. Here the CDR3 DNA reads TGTGCCAGCACCTCTAGGGGGGCCTTTCTCGGGACTAGCGGGCCCTACGAGCAGTACTTC. Translated, it gives CASTSRGAFLGTSGPYEQYF.

As for this clonotype: Sequence at one end of the junction differs from germline and may be a read error. This chain links TRBV28 with TRBJ1-4, with 9 bases fitting TRBD1. The CDR3 loop spans 14 amino acids. Looked up from germline, CDR1 is MDHEN and CDR2 is SYDVKM. As DNA, the CDR3 is TGTGCCCGCAGCCCCGGACAGGGGCGTGAAAAACTGTTTTTT. It is translated as CARSPGQGREKLFF. Drawing the rest from reference TRBV28 and TRBJ1-4, the complete variable domain is DVKVTQSSRYLVKRTGEKVFLECVQDMDHENMFWYRQDPGLGLRLIYFSYDVKMKEKGDIPEGYSVSREKKERFSLILESASTNQTSMYLCARSPGQGREKLFFGSGTQLSVL.

This clonotype was detected many times. Here the CDR3 reads CASSWGQGSDYGYTF. DNA of the CDR3: TGTGCCAGCAGCTGGGGACAGGGGAGCGACTATGGCTACACCTTC. The chain employs TRBV5-5 and TRBJ1-2; 10 positions agree with TRBD1. The CDR3 totals 15 residues. Germline V gene lookup returns CDR1 SGHKS and CDR2 YYEKEE (reference sequence). The junction had 5 bases not matched to a gene; V was cut back by 3 bases and J by 3 bases.